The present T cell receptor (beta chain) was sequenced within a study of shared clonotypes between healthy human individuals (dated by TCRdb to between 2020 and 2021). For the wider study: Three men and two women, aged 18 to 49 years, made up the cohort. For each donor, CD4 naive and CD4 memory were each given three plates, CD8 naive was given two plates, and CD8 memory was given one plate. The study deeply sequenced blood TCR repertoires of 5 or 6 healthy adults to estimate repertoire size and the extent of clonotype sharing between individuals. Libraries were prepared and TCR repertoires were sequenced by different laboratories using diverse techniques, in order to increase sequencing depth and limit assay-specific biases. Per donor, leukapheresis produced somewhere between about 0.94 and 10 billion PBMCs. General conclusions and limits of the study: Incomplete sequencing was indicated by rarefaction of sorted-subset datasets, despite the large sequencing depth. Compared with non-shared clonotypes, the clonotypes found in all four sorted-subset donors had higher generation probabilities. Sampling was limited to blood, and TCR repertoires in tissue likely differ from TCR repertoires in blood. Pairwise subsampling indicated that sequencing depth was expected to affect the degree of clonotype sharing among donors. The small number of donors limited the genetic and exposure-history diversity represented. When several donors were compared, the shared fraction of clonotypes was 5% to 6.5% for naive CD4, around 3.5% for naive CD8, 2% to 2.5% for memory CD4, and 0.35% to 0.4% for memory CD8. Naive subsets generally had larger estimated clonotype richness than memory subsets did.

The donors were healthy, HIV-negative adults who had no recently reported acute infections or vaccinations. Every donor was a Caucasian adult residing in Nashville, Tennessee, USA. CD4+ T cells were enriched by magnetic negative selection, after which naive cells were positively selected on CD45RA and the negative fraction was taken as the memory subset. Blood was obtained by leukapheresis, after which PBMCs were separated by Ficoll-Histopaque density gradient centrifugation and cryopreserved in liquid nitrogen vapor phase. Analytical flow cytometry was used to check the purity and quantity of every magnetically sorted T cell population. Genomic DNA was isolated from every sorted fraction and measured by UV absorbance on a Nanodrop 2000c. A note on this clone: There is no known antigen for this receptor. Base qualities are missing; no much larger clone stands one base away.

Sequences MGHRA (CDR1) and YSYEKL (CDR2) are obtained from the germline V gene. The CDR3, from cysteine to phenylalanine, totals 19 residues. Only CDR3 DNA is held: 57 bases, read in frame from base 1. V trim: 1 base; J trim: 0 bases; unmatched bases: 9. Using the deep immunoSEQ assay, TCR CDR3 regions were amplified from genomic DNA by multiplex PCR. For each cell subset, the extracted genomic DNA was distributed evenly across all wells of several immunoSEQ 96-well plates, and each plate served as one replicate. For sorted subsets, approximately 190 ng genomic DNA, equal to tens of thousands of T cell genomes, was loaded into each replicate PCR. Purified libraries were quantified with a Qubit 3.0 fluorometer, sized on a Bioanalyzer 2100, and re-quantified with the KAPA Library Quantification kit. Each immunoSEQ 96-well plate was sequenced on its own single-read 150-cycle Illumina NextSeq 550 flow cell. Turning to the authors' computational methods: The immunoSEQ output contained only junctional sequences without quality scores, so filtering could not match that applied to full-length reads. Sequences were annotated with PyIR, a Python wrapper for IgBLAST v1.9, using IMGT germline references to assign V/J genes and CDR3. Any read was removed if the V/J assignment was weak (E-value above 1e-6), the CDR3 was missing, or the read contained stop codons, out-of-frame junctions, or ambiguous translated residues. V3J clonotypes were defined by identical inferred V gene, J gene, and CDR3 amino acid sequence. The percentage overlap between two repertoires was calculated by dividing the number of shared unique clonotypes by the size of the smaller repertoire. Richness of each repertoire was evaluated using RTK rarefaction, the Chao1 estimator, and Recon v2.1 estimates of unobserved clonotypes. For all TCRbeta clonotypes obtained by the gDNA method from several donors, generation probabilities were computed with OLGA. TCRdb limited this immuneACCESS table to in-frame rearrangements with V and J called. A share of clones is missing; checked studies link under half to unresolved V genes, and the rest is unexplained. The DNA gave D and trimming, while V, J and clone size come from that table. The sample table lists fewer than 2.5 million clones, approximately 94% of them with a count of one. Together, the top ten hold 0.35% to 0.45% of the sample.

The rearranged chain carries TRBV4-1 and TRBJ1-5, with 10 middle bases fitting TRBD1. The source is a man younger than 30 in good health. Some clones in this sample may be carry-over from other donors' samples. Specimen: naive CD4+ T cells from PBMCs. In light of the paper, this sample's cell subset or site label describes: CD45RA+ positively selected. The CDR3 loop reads CASSQASTGGRYSNQPQHF. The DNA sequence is TGCGCCAGCAGCCAAGCATCGACAGGGGGCCGTTATAGCAATCAGCCCCAGCATTTT.